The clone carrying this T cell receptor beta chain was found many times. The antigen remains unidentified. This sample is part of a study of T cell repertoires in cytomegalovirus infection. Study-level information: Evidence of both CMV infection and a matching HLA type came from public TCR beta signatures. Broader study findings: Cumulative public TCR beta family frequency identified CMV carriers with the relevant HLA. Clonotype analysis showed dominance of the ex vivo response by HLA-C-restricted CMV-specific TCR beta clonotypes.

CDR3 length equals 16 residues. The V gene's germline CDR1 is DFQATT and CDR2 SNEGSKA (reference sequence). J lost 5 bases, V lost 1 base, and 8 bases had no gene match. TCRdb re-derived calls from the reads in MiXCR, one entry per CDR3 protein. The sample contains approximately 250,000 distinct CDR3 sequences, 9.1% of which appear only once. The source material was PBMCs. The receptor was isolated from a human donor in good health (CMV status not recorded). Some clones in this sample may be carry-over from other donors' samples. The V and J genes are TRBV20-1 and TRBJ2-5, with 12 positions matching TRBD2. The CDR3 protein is CSARGLAGVTVETQYF. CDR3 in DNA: TGCAGTGCTAGAGGACTAGCGGGAGTTACTGTGGAGACCCAGTACTTC.